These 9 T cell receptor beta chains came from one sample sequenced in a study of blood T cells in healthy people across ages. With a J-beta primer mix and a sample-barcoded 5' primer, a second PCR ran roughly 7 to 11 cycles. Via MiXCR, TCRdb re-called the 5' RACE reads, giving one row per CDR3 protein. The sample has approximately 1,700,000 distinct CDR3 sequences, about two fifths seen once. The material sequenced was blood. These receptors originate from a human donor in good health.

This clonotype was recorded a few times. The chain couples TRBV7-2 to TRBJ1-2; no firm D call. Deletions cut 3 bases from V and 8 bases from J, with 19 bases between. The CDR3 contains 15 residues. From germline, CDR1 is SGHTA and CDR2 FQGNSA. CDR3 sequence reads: CASSFGGSGLVGYTF. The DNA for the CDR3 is TGTGCCAGCAGCTTTGGTGGTTCTGGGTTAGTCGGCTACACCTTC. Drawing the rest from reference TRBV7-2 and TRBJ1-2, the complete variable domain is GAGVSQSPSNKVTEKGKDVELRCDPISGHTALYWYRQSLGQGLEFLIYFQGNSAPDKSGLPSDRFSAERTGGSVSTLTIQRTQQEDSAVYLCASSFGGSGLVGYTFGSGTRLTVV.

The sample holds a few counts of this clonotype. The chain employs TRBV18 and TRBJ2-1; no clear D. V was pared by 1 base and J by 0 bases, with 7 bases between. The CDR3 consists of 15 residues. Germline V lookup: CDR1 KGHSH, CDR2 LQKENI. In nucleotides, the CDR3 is TGTGCCAGCTCACCACAGATGAGCTCCTACAATGAGCAGTTCTTC. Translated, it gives CASSPQMSSYNEQFF.

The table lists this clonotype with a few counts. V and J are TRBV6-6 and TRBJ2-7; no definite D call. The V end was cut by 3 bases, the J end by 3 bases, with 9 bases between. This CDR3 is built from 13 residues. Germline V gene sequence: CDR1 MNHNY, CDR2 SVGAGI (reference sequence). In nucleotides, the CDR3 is TGTGCCAGCAGTTATGGGGTTTTCTACGAGCAGTACTTC. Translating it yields CASSYGVFYEQYF.

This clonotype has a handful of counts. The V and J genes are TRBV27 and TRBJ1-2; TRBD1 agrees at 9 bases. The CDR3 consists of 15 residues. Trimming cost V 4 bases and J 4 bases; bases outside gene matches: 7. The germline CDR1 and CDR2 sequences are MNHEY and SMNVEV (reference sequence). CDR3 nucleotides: TGTGCCAGCAGTTCGGGGGGACAGGGATTCTATGGCTACACCTTC. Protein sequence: CASSSGGQGFYGYTF.

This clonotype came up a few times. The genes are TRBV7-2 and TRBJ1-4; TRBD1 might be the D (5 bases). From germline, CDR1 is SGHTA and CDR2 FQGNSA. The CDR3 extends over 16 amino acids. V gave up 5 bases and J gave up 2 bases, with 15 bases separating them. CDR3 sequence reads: CASSLARGTTNEKLFF. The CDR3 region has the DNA TGTGCCAGCAGCCTCGCGAGAGGGACCACTAATGAAAAACTGTTTTTT.

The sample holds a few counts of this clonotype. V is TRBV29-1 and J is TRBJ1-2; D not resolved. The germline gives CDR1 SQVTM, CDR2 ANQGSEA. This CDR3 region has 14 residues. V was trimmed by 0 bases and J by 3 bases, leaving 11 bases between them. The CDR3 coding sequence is TGCAGCGTTGAAGATTTCGGGGTCGACTATGGCTACACCTTC. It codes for CSVEDFGVDYGYTF.

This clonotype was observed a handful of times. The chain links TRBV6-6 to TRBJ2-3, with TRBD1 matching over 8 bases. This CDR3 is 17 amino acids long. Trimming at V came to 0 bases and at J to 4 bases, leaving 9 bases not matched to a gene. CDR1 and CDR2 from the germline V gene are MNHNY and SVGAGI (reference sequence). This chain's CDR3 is CASSYSGQGAPPDTQYF. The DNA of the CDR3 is TGTGCCAGCAGTTACTCGGGCCAGGGGGCGCCCCCAGATACGCAGTATTTT.

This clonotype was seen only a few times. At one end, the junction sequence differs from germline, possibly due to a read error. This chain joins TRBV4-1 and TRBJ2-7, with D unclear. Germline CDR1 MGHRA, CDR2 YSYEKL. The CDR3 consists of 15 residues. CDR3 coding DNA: TGCGCCAGCACCCCTGGGGATGGCCTTTCCTACGAACAGTACTTC. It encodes CASTPGDGLSYEQYF.

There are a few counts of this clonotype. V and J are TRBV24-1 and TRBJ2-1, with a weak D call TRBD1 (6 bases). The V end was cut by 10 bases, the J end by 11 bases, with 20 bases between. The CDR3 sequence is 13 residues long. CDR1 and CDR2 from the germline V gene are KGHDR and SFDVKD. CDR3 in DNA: TGTGCCACAACGAGGGGGATCGAAGGGCAGCAGTTCTTC. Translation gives CATTRGIEGQQFF.